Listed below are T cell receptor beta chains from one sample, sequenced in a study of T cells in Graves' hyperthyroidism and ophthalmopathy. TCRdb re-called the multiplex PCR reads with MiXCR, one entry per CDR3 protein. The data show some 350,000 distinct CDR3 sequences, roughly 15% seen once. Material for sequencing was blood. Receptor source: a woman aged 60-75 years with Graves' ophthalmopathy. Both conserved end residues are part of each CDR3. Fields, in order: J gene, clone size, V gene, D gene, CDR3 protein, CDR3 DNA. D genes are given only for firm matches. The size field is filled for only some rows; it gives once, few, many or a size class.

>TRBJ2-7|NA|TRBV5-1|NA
CASSLLGKSYEQYF
TGCGCCAGCAGCTTGTTGGGGAAATCCTACGAGCAGTACTTC
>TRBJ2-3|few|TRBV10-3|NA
CAISESIWGGTDTQYF
TGTGCCATCAGTGAGTCGATCTGGGGGGGCACAGATACGCAGTATTTT
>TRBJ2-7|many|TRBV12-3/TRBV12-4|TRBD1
CASRQNRGDYEQYF
TGTGCCAGCAGACAAAACAGGGGTGACTACGAGCAGTACTTC
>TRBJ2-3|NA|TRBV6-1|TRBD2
CASGEGRRRDTQYF
TGTGCCAGCGGGGAGGGTCGGCGAAGAGATACGCAGTATTTT
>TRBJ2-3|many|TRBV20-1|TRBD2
CSATQREVTDTQYF
TGCAGTGCTACACAGCGGGAGGTCACAGATACGCAGTATTTT
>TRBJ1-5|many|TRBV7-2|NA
CASSYDNEPQHF
TGTGCCAGCAGCTACGACAACGAGCCCCAGCATTTT
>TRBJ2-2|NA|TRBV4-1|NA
CASSHTVGGYTGELFF
TGCGCCAGCAGCCATACCGTGGGGGGTTACACCGGGGAGCTGTTTTTT
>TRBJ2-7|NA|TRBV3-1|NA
CASSQGGRASPYEQYF
TGTGCCAGCAGCCAAGGAGGCAGAGCCAGCCCCTACGAGCAGTACTTC
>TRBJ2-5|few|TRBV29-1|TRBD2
CSVGGGRVVTQYF
TGCAGCGTTGGGGGAGGGCGTGTTGTGACCCAGTACTTC
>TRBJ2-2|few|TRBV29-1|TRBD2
CSVVPRLADTGELFF
TGCAGCGTTGTCCCCCGGCTAGCGGACACCGGGGAGCTGTTTTTT
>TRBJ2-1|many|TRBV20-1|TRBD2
CSAPWTRINEQFF
TGCAGTGCTCCATGGACTAGGATCAATGAGCAGTTCTTC
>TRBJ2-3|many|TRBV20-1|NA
CSARDTAGSTDTQYF
TGCAGTGCTAGAGATACGGCAGGGAGCACAGATACGCAGTATTTT
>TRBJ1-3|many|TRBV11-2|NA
CASSLVVWRKGTGNTIYF
TGTGCCAGCAGCTTAGTGGTCTGGCGAAAAGGCACTGGAAACACCATATATTTT
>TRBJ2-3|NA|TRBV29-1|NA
CSVEGRGRADTQYF
TGCAGCGTTGAAGGAAGGGGGAGGGCAGATACGCAGTATTTT
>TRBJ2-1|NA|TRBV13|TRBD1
CASSLLGDRGINEQFF
TGCGCCAGCAGCCTCCTGGGGGACAGGGGGATCAATGAGCAGTTCTTC
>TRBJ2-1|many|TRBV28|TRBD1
CASGSLGQGGYNEQFF
TGTGCCAGCGGGAGCCTGGGACAGGGTGGCTACAATGAGCAGTTCTTC
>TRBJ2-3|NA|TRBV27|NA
CASSPDGFTDTQYF
TGTGCCAGCAGCCCCGACGGATTCACAGATACGCAGTATTTT
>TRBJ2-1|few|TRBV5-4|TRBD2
CASSILAGENEQFF
TGTGCCAGCAGCATACTAGCGGGAGAGAATGAGCAGTTCTTC
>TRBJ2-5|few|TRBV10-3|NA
CAISELAAQETQYF
TGTGCCATCAGTGAGCTAGCTGCCCAAGAGACCCAGTACTTC
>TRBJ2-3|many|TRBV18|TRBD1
CASSPTGQSDTQYF
TGTGCCAGCTCACCGACAGGGCAGTCAGATACGCAGTATTTT
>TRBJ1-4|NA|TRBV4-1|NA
CASSQVPGATNEKLFF
TGCGCCAGCAGCCAAGTGCCGGGGGCAACTAATGAAAAACTGTTTTTT
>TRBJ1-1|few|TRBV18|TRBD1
CASSPRTLDGTGETEAFF
TGTGCCAGCTCACCAAGGACCCTGGACGGGACAGGGGAAACTGAAGCTTTCTTT
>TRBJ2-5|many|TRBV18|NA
CASTPGETQYF
TGTGCCAGCACACCCGGGGAGACCCAGTACTTC